Listed below are T cell receptor beta chains from one sample, sequenced in a study of cytomegalovirus exposure and HLA in healthy donors. The data were produced by immunoSEQ multiplex PCR, yet TCRdb's version contains in-frame clones alone and is incomplete. This sample has around 120,000 clones, with 70% to 80% found just once. Sequencing was done on a sample of PBMCs. The receptors were sampled from a woman aged 50 to 60 in good health and CMV-seropositive. Both conserved end residues are part of each CDR3.

TRBV5-1,17,TRBJ2-2,CASSLAPTGGFSGELFF
TRBV30,12,TRBJ1-2,CAWSARTDGYTF
TRBV19,16,TRBJ1-3,CASSVNRANSGNTIYF
TRBV18,14,TRBJ1-5,CASSPYRDAQPQHF
TRBV7-2,11,TRBJ2-7,CASSLEYEQYF
TRBV7-9,14,TRBJ1-1,CASSPLDRNTEAFF
TRBV27,15,TRBJ1-1,CASSRLGRGNTEAFF
TRBV11-3,13,TRBJ1-1,CASSRAANTEAFF
TRBV7-2,15,TRBJ1-1,CASSPSGGSNTEAFF
TRBV4-1,17,TRBJ2-1,CASRRLAGGRSYNEQFF
TRBV4-3,14,TRBJ1-1,CASSQDRSTTEAFF
TRBV5-1,16,TRBJ2-3,CASSPRPSGETDTQYF
TRBV12-5,14,TRBJ2-7,CASGLVAGYGEQYF
TRBV30,13,TRBJ2-7,CAWRTGASYEQYF
TRBV5-4,17,TRBJ2-7,CASSLRTGTSGSYEQYF